Detailed here is one T cell receptor (beta chain). Its antigen remains unidentified. Profiled with immunoSEQ multiplex PCR; TCRdb holds only in-frame clones, not every one. Here the sample spans some 150,000 clones, roughly 89% being singletons. The V and J ends lost 2 bases and 0 bases respectively, with 11 bases between them. The CDR3 is 15 residues long. Germline assignment: CDR1 MNHNS and CDR2 SASEGT. This record comes from a study of cytomegalovirus exposure and HLA in healthy donors. Whole-study findings and limits: Using the classifier, cytomegalovirus status was reportedly diagnosed with high specificity and sensitivity. A list of about 160 TCR beta chains associated with cytomegalovirus was given. Subsequent analysis of the 120 or so validation repertoires found a tendency for first-cohort TCR clusters to co-occur.

What was sequenced was PBMCs. The origin of this receptor is a woman between 18 and 29 years old in good health and CMV-seropositive. V gene TRBV6-1 combines with J gene TRBJ2-7; a possible D gene is TRBD2 (6 bases). CDR3 sequence reads: CASSERVEGSYEQYF. The CDR3 DNA reads as TGTGCCAGCAGTGAAAGGGTGGAGGGCTCCTACGAGCAGTACTTC.